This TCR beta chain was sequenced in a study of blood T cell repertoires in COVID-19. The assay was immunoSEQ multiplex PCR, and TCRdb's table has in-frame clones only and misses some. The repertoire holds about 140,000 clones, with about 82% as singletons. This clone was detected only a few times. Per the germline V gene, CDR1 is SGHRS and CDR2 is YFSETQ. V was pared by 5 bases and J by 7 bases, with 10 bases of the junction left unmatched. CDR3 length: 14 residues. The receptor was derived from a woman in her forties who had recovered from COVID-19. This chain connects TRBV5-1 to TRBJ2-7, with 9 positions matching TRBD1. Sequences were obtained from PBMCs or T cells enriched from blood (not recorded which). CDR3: CASRARTGAWEQYF. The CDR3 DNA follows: TGCGCCAGCAGGGCTCGGACAGGGGCGTGGGAGCAGTACTTC. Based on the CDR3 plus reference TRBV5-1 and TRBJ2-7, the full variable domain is KAGVTQTPRYLIKTRGQQVTLSCSPISGHRSVSWYQQTPGQGLQFLFEYFSETQRNKGNFPGRFSGRQFSNSRSEMNVSTLELGDSALYLCASRARTGAWEQYFGPGTRLTVT.